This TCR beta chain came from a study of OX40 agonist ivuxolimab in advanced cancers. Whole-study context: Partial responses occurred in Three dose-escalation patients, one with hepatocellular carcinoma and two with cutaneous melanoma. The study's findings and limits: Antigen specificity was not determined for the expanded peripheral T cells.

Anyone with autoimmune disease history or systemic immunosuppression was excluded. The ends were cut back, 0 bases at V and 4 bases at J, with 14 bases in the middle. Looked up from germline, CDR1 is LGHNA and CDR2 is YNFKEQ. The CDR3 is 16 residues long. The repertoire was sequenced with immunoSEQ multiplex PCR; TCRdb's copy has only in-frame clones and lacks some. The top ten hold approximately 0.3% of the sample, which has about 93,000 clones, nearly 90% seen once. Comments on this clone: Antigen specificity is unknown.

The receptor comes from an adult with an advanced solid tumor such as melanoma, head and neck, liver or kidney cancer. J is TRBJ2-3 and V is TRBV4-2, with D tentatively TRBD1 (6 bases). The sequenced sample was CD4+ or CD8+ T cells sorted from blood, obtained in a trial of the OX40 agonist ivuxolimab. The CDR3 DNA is TGTGCCAGCAGCCAAGATCATCAGGGGTCCGCAGATACGCAGTATTTT. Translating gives CASSQDHQGSADTQYF.